This entry features one T cell receptor beta chain sequence. Its antigen is not known. The data are from a study of T cell responses to AZD1222 COVID-19 vaccine. Measured with immunoSEQ multiplex PCR; TCRdb has only the in-frame clones, and not every one. The sample comprises about 97,000 clones, about nine tenths of which are singletons, and 1% to 1.5% rests with the top ten. CDR3 size: 14 residues. Trimming took 4 bases from V and 5 from J, leaving 12 bases between them. Germline-derived CDR1 and CDR2 are GTSNPN and SVGIG (reference sequence). Study-level results: Spike-spanning, vaccine-associated CD4 TCRs were dominant at 160-218 and 743-854. Repertoire sampling was restricted to post-peak T cell response timepoints.

This sample comprised peripheral blood, obtained on day 0 of AZD1222 vaccination. V usage is TRBV30 and J usage is TRBJ1-6; no definite D call. The TCR was taken from an adult in good health. The CDR3 coding sequence is TGTGCCTGGATCGCCGGGAGCGATAATTCACCCCTCCACTTT. Translated, it gives CAWIAGSDNSPLHF.